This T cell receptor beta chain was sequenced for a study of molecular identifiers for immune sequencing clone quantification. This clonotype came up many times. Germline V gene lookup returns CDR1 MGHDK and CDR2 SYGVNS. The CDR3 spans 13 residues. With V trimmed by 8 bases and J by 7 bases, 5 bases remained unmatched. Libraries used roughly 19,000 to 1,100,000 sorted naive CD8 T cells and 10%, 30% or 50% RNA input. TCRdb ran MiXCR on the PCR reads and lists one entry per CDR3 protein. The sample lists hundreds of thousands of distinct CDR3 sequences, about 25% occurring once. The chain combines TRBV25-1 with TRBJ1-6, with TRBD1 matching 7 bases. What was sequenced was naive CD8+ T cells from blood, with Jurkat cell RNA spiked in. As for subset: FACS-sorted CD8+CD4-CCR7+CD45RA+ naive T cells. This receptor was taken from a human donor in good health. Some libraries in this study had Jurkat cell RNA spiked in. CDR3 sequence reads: CASVGTVNSPLHF. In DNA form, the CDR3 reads TGTGCCAGCGTAGGGACAGTAAATTCACCCCTCCACTTT.